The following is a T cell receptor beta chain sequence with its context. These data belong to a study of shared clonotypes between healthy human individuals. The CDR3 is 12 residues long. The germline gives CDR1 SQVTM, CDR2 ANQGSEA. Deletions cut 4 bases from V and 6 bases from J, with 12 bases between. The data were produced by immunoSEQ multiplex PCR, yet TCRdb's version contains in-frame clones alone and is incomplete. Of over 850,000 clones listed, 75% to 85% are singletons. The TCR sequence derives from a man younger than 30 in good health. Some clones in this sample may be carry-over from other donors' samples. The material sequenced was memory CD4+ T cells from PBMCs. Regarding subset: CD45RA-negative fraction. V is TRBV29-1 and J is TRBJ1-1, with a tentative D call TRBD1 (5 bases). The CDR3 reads CSVGLMGAEAFF. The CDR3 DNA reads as TGCAGCGTTGGGCTTATGGGGGCTGAAGCTTTCTTT.